This TCR beta chain came from a study of T cell repertoires in cytomegalovirus infection. Study as a whole: It was the public TCR beta signatures that indicated both CMV infection and matching HLA type. General study results and limits: The ex vivo response was dominated by HLA-C-restricted CMV-specific TCR beta clonotypes. The cumulative frequency of public TCR beta families identified carriers of CMV plus the relevant HLA.

Each CDR3 protein is one row after TCRdb ran MiXCR on the reads. The sample records about 460,000 distinct CDR3 sequences, about 10% being singletons. There are many counts of this clonotype. Its cognate antigen is unknown. The sequence came from a human donor in good health (CMV status not recorded). Some clones in this sample may be carry-over from other donors' samples. Sequenced material: PBMCs.

The CDR3, as DNA: TGTGCCAGCAGTGAAGGGAGGGGGCGGGATGGCTACACCTTC. It translates to CASSEGRGRDGYTF. The chain combines TRBV6-1 with TRBJ1-2, with 7 bases aligning to TRBD1. V gave up 1 base and J gave up 6 bases; unmatched junction bases: 5. Germline V CDR1 and CDR2: MNHNS, SASEGT. The CDR3 runs to 14 residues.